The 32 T cell receptor beta chains reported below all come from one sample, sequenced in a study of blood T cells in healthy people across ages. The use of a sample-barcoded 5' primer and a J-beta primer mix characterized a second PCR of about 6 to 12 cycles. TCRdb fed the 5' RACE reads into MiXCR, producing one record per CDR3 protein. The table lists about 1.6 million distinct CDR3 sequences, 30% to 35% of them singletons. The specimen was blood. These receptors came from a woman in her 30s in good health.

The CDR3 sequence: CASSQEFGSEQYF. CDR3 DNA: TGTGCCAGCAGCCAAGAATTTGGGAGCGAGCAGTACTTC. The V call is TRBV3-1, the J call TRBJ2-7; D perhaps matches TRBD2 (5 bases). The CDR3 runs to 13 residues. CDR1 is LGHDT and CDR2 is YNNKEL in the germline V gene (reference sequence). The V end lost 0 bases, the J end lost 6 bases, and 9 bases lay between the germline ends.

Concerning this clonotype: An end of the junction does not agree with germline; a read error may underlie this. The chain uses TRBV6-1 and TRBJ1-6; D is ambiguous. Germline loops: CDR1 MNHNS, CDR2 SASEGT. The CDR3 has 13 amino acids. The DNA of the CDR3 is TGTACCAGCAGTGAGAGAGAAAATTCACCCCTCCACTTT. Its protein product is CTSSERENSPLHF.

This clonotype was detected many times. The chain employs TRBV20-1 and TRBJ2-5; 12 bases agree with TRBD2. CDR1 is DFQATT, CDR2 SNEGSKA, per germline (reference sequence). V shed 2 bases, J shed 4 bases, and the junction held 11 bases outside the gene matches. The CDR3 runs 17 residues. The CDR3 protein is CSARLSSGGAIGETQYF. The CDR3 bases are TGCAGTGCTAGATTGTCTAGCGGGGGGGCCATTGGAGAGACCCAGTACTTC.

This clonotype was seen many times. V usage is TRBV10-3 and J usage is TRBJ2-7; D is ambiguous. The CDR3 spans 13 residues. CDR1 ENHRY and CDR2 SYGVKD come from the germline V gene. Trimming shortened V by 4 bases and J by 2 bases, and 9 bases separated the two germline ends. The CDR3 loop is CAISGGSTYEQYF. The CDR3 nucleotides are TGTGCCATCAGTGGCGGCAGCACCTACGAGCAGTACTTC.

In the case of this clonotype: A junction boundary mismatches the germline segment, possibly from a read error. This chain uses TRBV7-2 with TRBJ2-7, with 10 nucleotides matching TRBD2. The germline gives CDR1 SGHTA, CDR2 FQGNSA. This CDR3 comprises 14 residues. The CDR3 sequence: CANSLSGGAGEQYF. CDR3 DNA: TGTGCCAACAGCTTAAGCGGGGGGGCTGGTGAGCAGTACTTC. Looking up the rest from reference TRBV7-2 and TRBJ2-7 gives the full variable domain: GAGVSQSPSNKVTEKGKDVELRCDPISGHTALYWYRQSLGQGLEFLIYFQGNSAPDKSGLPSDRFSAERTGGSVSTLTIQRTQQEDSAVYLCANSLSGGAGEQYFGPGTRLTVT.

V and J are TRBV13 and TRBJ1-6; 7 nucleotides line up with TRBD1. This CDR3 spans 15 amino acids. Germline CDR1 reads PRHDT; CDR2 reads FYEKMQ (reference sequence). V shed 3 bases, J shed 8 bases, and the junction held 7 bases outside the gene matches. The DNA of the CDR3 is TGTGCCAGCAGCTTGACAGGGTCACTCGATTCACCCCTCCACTTT. It is translated as CASSLTGSLDSPLHF.

J is TRBJ1-5 and V is TRBV20-1; D ambiguous. The CDR3 covers 14 residues. Trimming left V 6 bases short and J 6 bases short, with 18 bases between. The germline CDR1 and CDR2 sequences are DFQATT and SNEGSKA (reference sequence). The chain's CDR3 is CSALRQAGGQPQHF. The CDR3 region has the DNA TGCAGTGCGCTCCGTCAGGCGGGTGGTCAGCCCCAGCATTTT.

On this clonotype: Since no conserved phenylalanine or tryptophan closes the CDR3, a read error is the likely cause. The chain recombines TRBV5-1 with TRBJ2-5; D gene ambiguous. The germline V gene encodes CDR1 SGHRS and CDR2 YFSETQ. The V end lost 1 base, the J end lost 1 base, and 8 bases lay between the germline ends. The CDR3 has 14 amino acids. The CDR3 loop reads CASSLSSSQETQYC. CDR3 bases: TGCGCCAGCAGCTTGTCCAGTTCCCAAGAGACCCAGTACTGC.

The CDR3 reads CASSIEGRGRGQPQHF. The CDR3, as DNA: TGTGCCAGTAGTATAGAGGGCAGGGGGCGAGGTCAGCCCCAGCATTTT. The rearrangement joins TRBV19 to TRBJ1-5; TRBD1 aligns across 8 bases. With 0 bases clipped from V and 6 bases from J, the junction kept 7 bases outside the gene matches. This CDR3 has 16 amino acids. The germline V gene encodes CDR1 LNHDA and CDR2 SQIVND (reference sequence).

This clonotype was observed once. At one end the junction does not follow the germline gene, possibly because of a read error. The V and J genes are TRBV5-6 and TRBJ2-1; 8 bases are a match to TRBD2. Germline-derived CDR1 and CDR2 are SGHDT and YYEEEE. This CDR3 comprises 16 residues. The CDR3 here is CASRLAPGGLGNEQFF. The CDR3 nucleotides are TGTGCCAGCCGCTTAGCTCCGGGAGGGCTCGGGAATGAGCAGTTCTTC.

The CDR3 nucleotides read TGTGCCAGCAGCCCCCTATTTGGTGGTGGCAATCAGCCCCAGCATTTT. It encodes CASSPLFGGGNQPQHF. The rearrangement joins TRBV12-3 or TRBV12-4 to TRBJ1-5; D gene uncertain. There are 16 residues in the CDR3. Trimming removed 6 bases at V and 2 bases at J, with 17 bases between.

This clonotype was seen repeatedly, ten times or more. The chain is built from TRBV6-1 and TRBJ2-7, with 9 bases identical to TRBD1. J was trimmed by 1 base and V by 3 bases; bases with no gene match: 4. CDR1 is MNHNS and CDR2 is SASEGT in the germline V gene. CDR3 length equals 15 residues. CDR3 sequence (DNA): TGTGCCAGCAGTGAGACCGGGACAGGGTCCTACGAGCAGTACTTC. Its protein product is CASSETGTGSYEQYF.

Points on this clonotype: At one boundary the junction diverges from the germline segment, which might be a read error. The J gene is TRBJ2-3, the V gene TRBV20-1; D unresolved. The germline V gene has CDR1 DFQATT and CDR2 SNEGSKA (reference sequence). The CDR3 consists of 13 residues. In nucleotides, the CDR3 is TGCAGTGCTACAGGAGAGAGCACAGCTACGCAGTATTTT. Its protein is CSATGESTATQYF.

In this sample, this clonotype turned up a few times. The chain carries TRBV5-1 and TRBJ2-3; TRBD2 agrees at 9 bases. Germline lookup yields CDR1 SGHRS and CDR2 YFSETQ. Germline trimming cut 4 bases from V and 6 bases from J; bases unmatched to any gene: 15. The CDR3 loop spans 17 amino acids. DNA for the CDR3: TGCGCCAGCAGCACATCCTTGACTAGCGGCCAAAGCGATACGCAGTATTTT. It codes for CASSTSLTSGQSDTQYF.

This rearrangement joins TRBV20-1 to TRBJ1-2; 7 bases are shared with TRBD1. J lost 8 bases, V lost 2 bases, and 5 bases had no gene match. This CDR3 has 12 amino acids. CDR1 and CDR2 (germline): DFQATT, SNEGSKA (reference sequence). The CDR3 coding sequence is TGCAGTGCTAGAAGGGGGCAGGGAGGCTACACCTTC. This encodes CSARRGQGGYTF.

The rearrangement joins TRBV20-1 to TRBJ2-7, with 7 bases aligning to TRBD2. The length of the CDR3 is 15 residues. The germline V gene encodes CDR1 DFQATT and CDR2 SNEGSKA (reference sequence). The J segment lost 3 bases and the V segment lost 3 bases, leaving 11 bases of the junction unmatched. The CDR3 DNA follows: TGCAGTGCTAGCTTTTTGTGGGGGGGGATCTACGAGCAGTACTTC. Translated, it gives CSASFLWGGIYEQYF.

V and J are TRBV4-1 and TRBJ2-7; D gene uncertain. V was cut by 1 base and J by 9 bases, with 19 bases left in between. Germline CDR1 is MGHRA and CDR2 is YSYEKL. The CDR3 runs 15 residues. CDR3 residues: CASSQGSKSDTGQYF. In nucleotides, the CDR3 is TGCGCCAGCAGCCAAGGGAGTAAGTCGGATACGGGGCAGTACTTC.

This clonotype was counted ten times or more. The chain carries TRBV7-2 and TRBJ1-1, with 10 nucleotides matching TRBD1. The germline V gene encodes CDR1 SGHTA and CDR2 FQGNSA. The CDR3 sequence is 15 residues long. With 4 bases clipped from V and 4 bases from J, the junction kept 6 bases outside the gene matches. The DNA of the CDR3 is TGTGCCAGCAGCTATAACCGGGACAGGGGCACTGAAGCTTTCTTT. Translation: CASSYNRDRGTEAFF.

Only a few counts were recorded for this clonotype. This chain joins TRBV25-1 and TRBJ1-2; D perhaps matches TRBD1 (5 bases). Between the trimmed V and J ends, which lost 3 bases and 3 bases, there was a span of 14 bases. CDR3 length: 15 amino acids. Germline V gene data show CDR1 as MGHDK and CDR2 as SYGVNS. In DNA, the CDR3 is TGTGCCAGCAGTGAGGCGGCAGCGGGGGACTATGGCTACACCTTC. Translated, it gives CASSEAAAGDYGYTF.

The chain couples TRBV24-1 to TRBJ2-5; possibly TRBD2 for D (5 bases). Germline V gives CDR1 KGHDR, CDR2 SFDVKD. The CDR3 loop spans 18 amino acids. The ends were cut back, 5 bases at V and 0 bases at J, with 21 bases in the middle. The CDR3 sequence is CATSVIPTETMYQETQYF. DNA for the CDR3: TGTGCCACCAGTGTAATCCCTACCGAGACTATGTACCAAGAGACCCAGTACTTC.

This clonotype appeared a few times. The chain joins TRBV6-6 to TRBJ2-7; TRBD1 agrees at 8 bases. Germline lookup yields CDR1 MNHNY and CDR2 SVGAGI (reference sequence). The CDR3 contains 15 residues. V gave up 4 bases and J gave up 3 bases; unmatched junction bases: 8. CDR3 coding DNA: TGTGCCAGCAGTTTCACAGGGGGAGGCGGCTACGAGCAGTACTTC. Translated, it gives CASSFTGGGGYEQYF.

The V and J genes are TRBV28 and TRBJ1-1, with a tentative D call TRBD1 (6 bases). The CDR3 has 13 residues. From germline, CDR1 is MDHEN and CDR2 SYDVKM. The V gene lost 5 bases and the J gene lost 2 bases, with 9 bases spanning the gap. CDR3 nucleotides: TGTGCCAGCAGTGGGGGCTTTAACACTGAAGCTTTCTTT. Its translation: CASSGGFNTEAFF.

The chain couples TRBV12-3 or TRBV12-4 to TRBJ1-2; a weak D match, TRBD1 (5 bases). Trimming shortened V by 0 bases and J by 6 bases, and 11 bases separated the two germline ends. The CDR3 sequence is 14 residues long. The CDR3 sequence: CASSLARTGHGYTF. CDR3 nucleotide sequence: TGTGCCAGCAGTTTAGCGCGAACAGGCCATGGCTACACCTTC.

CDR3 amino acids: CASSLSRGVAYEQYF. DNA of the CDR3: TGTGCCAGCAGCTTATCCAGGGGTGTCGCCTACGAGCAGTACTTC. This chain links TRBV7-2 with TRBJ2-7; TRBD1 might be the D (6 bases). This CDR3 spans 15 amino acids. The V and J ends lost 2 bases and 2 bases respectively, with 13 bases between them. Germline V gene lookup returns CDR1 SGHTA and CDR2 FQGNSA. Full variable domain (rest looked up from reference TRBV7-2 and TRBJ2-7): GAGVSQSPSNKVTEKGKDVELRCDPISGHTALYWYRQSLGQGLEFLIYFQGNSAPDKSGLPSDRFSAERTGGSVSTLTIQRTQQEDSAVYLCASSLSRGVAYEQYFGPGTRLTVT.

The chain carries TRBV2 and TRBJ2-1, with TRBD2 matching 7 bases. TRBJ2-7 explains the end of the DNA better; the J call may be wrong. From germline, CDR1 is SNHLY and CDR2 FYNNEI. The CDR3 consists of 13 residues. The CDR3 region has the DNA TGTGCCAGTCGCGGGGGAACCTACAATGAGCAGTACTTC. Its translation: CASRGGTYNEQYF.

This clonotype has only a few counts. The V and J genes are TRBV28 and TRBJ1-5; tentatively, D is TRBD1 (5 bases). CDR3 length: 14 residues. The germline V gene has CDR1 MDHEN and CDR2 SYDVKM. With 8 bases removed from V and 0 bases from J, the gap between germline ends came to 11 bases. The CDR3, as DNA: TGTGCCAGCGGGACGGAGTATAGCAATCAGCCCCAGCATTTT. Protein sequence: CASGTEYSNQPQHF.

The genes are TRBV7-8 and TRBJ2-4, with 7 nucleotides matching TRBD2. The J call may be incorrect, as the DNA end agrees better with TRBJ2-7. The CDR3 is 15 amino acids. Germline-derived CDR1 and CDR2 are SGHVS and FQNEAQ. The DNA for the CDR3 is TGTGCCAGCAGCTTAAACGTGGCGGGAGCCTACGAGCAGTACTTC. It codes for CASSLNVAGAYEQYF.

This chain links TRBV10-2 with TRBJ2-1; D is unclear. The CDR3 extends over 14 amino acids. V was clipped by 4 bases and J by 7 bases, with 14 bases between them. Germline assignment: CDR1 WSHSY and CDR2 SAAADI. CDR3: CASSVVRSENEQFF. The CDR3 bases are TGCGCCAGCAGTGTCGTTAGGTCCGAAAATGAGCAGTTCTTC.

V gene TRBV27 combines with J gene TRBJ2-1; D call uncertain. Germline CDR1 reads MNHEY; CDR2 reads SMNVEV (reference sequence). This CDR3 is built from 10 residues. V was trimmed by 11 bases and J by 9 bases, leaving 11 bases between them. The DNA of the CDR3 is TGTGCCCGACCGGATGGTGAGCAGTTCTTC. This encodes CARPDGEQFF.

This clonotype has at least ten counts. This chain joins TRBV20-1 and TRBJ2-5, with D perhaps TRBD1 (6 bases). The CDR3 sequence is 11 residues long. Deletions cut 6 bases from V and 7 bases from J, with 12 bases between. The germline V gene has CDR1 DFQATT and CDR2 SNEGSKA (reference sequence). The CDR3 is CSAPLQGTQYF. CDR3 bases: TGCAGTGCACCGCTACAGGGGACCCAGTACTTC.

This clonotype was seen a few times. The chain couples TRBV18 to TRBJ1-2; D is undetermined. The length of the CDR3 is 14 residues. V was pared by 3 bases and J by 3 bases, with 11 bases between. Germline CDR1 is KGHSH and CDR2 is LQKENI. DNA for the CDR3: TGTGCCAGCTCACCCCCCGGGGTGGACTATGGCTACACCTTC. It translates to CASSPPGVDYGYTF.

This clonotype was seen more than once but under ten times. The chain joins TRBV2 to TRBJ1-6; TRBD1 matches 8 bases. The CDR3 contains 13 residues. J was trimmed by 9 bases and V by 11 bases; bases with no gene match: 9. Looked up from germline, CDR1 is SNHLY and CDR2 is FYNNEI. For the CDR3, the DNA is TGTGCCTGCGAAGGACAGGGTCCTTCACCCCTCCACTTT. Its protein is CACEGQGPSPLHF.